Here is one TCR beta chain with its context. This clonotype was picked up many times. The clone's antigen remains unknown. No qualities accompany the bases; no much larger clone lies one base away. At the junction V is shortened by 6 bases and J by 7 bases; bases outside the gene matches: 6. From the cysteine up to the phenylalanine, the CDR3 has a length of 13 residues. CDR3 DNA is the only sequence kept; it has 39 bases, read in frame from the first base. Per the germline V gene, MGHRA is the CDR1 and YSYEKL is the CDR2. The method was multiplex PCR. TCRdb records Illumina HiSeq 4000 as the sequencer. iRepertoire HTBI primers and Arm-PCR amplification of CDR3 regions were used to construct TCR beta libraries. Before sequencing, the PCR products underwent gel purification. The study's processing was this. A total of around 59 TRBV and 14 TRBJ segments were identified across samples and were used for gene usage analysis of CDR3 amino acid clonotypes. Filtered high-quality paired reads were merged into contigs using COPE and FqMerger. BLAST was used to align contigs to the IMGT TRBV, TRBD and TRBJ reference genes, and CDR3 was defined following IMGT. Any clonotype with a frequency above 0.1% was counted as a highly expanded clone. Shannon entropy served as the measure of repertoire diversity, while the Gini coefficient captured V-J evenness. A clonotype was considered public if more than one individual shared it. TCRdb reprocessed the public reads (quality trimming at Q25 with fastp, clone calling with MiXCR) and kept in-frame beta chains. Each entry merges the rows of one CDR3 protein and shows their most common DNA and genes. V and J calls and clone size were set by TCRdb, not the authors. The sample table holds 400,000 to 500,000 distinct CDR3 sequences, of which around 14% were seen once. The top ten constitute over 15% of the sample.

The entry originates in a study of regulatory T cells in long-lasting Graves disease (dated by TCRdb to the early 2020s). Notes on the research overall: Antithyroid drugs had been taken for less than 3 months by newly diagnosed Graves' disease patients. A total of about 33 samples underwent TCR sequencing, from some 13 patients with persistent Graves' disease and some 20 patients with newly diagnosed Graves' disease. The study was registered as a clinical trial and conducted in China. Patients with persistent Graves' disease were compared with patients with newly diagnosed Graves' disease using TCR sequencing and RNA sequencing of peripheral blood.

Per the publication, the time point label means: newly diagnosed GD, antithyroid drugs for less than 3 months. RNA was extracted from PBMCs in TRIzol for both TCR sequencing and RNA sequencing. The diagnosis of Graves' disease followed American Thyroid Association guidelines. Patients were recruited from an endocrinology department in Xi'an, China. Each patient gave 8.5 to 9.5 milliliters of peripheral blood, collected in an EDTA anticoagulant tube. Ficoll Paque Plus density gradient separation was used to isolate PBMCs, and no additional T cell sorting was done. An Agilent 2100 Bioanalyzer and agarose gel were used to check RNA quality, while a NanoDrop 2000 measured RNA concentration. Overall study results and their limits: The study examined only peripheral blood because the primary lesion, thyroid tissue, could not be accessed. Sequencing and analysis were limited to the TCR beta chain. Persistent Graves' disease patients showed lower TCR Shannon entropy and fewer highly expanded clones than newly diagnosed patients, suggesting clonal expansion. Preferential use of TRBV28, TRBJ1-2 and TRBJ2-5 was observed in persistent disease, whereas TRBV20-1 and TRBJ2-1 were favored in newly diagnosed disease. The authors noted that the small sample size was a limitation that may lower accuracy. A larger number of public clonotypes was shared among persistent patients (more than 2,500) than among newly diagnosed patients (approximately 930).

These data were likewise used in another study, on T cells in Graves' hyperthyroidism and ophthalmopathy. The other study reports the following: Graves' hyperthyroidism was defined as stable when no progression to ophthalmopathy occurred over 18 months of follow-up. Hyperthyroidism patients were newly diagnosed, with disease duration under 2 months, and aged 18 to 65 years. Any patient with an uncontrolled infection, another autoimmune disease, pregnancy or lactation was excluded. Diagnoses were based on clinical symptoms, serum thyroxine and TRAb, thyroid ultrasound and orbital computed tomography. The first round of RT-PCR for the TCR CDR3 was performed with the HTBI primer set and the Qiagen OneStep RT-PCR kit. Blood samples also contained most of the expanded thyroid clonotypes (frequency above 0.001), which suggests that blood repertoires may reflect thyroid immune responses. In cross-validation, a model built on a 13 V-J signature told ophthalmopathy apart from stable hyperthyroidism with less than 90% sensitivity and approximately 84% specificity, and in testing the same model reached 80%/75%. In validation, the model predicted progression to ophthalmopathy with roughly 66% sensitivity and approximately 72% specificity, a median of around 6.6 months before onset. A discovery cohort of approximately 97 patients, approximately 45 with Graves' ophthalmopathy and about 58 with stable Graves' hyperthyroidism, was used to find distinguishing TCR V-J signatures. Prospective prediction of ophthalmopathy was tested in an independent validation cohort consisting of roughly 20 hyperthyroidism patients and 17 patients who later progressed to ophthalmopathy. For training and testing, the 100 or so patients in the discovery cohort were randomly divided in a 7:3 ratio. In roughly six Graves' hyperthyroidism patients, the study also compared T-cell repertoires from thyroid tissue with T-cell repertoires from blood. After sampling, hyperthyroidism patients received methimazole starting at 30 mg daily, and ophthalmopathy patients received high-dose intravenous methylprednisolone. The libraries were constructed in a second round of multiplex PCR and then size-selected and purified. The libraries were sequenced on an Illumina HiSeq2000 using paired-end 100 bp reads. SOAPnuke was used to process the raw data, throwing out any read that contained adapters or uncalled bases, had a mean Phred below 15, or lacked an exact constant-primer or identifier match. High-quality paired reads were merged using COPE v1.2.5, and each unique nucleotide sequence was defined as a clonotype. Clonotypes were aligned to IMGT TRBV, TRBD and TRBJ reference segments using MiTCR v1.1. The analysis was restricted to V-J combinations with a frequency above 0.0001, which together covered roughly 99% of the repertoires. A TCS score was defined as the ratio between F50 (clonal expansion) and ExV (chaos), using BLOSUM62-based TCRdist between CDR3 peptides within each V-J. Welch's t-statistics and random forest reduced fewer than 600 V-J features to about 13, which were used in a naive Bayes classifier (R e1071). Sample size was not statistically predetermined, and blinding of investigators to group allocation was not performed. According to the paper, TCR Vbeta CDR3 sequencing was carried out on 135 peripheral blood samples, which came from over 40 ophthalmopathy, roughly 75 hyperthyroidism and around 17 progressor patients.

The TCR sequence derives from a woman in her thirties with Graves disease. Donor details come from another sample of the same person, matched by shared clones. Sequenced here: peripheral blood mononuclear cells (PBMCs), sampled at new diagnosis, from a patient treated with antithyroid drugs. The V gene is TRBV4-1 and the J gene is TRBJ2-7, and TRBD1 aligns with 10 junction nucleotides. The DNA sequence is TGCGCCAGCAGAGGGACAGGGGCCGGTGAGCAGTACTTC. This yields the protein CASRGTGAGEQYF.